This T cell receptor (beta chain) originates from a study of cytomegalovirus exposure and HLA in healthy donors. Study details: The 120 or so validation repertoires and the approximately 700 first-cohort repertoires shared a platform, a later analysis reported. Study-level points and caveats: The dataset shows that most TCR sequences were rare, while some public TCRs occurred in many donors.

Germline CDR1 is ENHRY and CDR2 is SYGVKD. The V segment lost 4 bases and the J segment 3 bases; nucleotides outside the gene matches: 6. This CDR3 spans 16 amino acids. Clones were sequenced by immunoSEQ multiplex PCR, and TCRdb holds only the in-frame ones, with some missing. The repertoire has approximately 100,000 clones, roughly 85% of them found once; the top ten carry roughly 4%. As concerns this clone: Antigen specificity is unknown.

The rearrangement uses TRBV10-3 and TRBJ1-5; 10 bases are a match to TRBD1. The sequence was obtained from a woman in her thirties in good health and CMV-seronegative. Sequenced: PBMCs. CDR3 in DNA: TGTGCCATCAGTGCTGGGACAGGGGTCACCAATCAGCCCCAGCATTTT. It encodes CAISAGTGVTNQPQHF.